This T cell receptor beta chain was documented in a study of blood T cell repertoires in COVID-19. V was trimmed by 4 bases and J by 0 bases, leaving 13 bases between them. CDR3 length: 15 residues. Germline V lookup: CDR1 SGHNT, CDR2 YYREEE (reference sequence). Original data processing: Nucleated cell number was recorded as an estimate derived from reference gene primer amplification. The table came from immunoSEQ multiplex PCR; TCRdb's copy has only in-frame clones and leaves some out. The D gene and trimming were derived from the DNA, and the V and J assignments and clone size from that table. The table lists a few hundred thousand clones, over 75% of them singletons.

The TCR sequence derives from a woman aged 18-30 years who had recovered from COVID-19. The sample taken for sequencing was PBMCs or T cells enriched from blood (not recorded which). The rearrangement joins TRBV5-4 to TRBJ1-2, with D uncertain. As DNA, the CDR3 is TGTGCCAGCAGCCAGGCAGAACACCCTAACTATGGCTACACCTTC. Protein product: CASSQAEHPNYGYTF.